Below are 9 T cell receptor beta chains sequenced from a single sample in a study of cytomegalovirus exposure and HLA in healthy donors. The study ran its PCR with 60 Vbeta and 13 Jbeta primers. This table comes from immunoSEQ multiplex PCR, and its TCRdb copy is limited to in-frame clones, with some not included. The table shows 200,000 or so clones, with more than 75% occurring only once. Specimen: PBMCs. The origin of the receptors is a woman aged 35 to 49 in good health and CMV-seronegative.

This chain joins TRBV7-9 and TRBJ2-2, with D possibly being TRBD2 (6 bases). The germline V gene encodes CDR1 SEHNR and CDR2 FQNEAQ (reference sequence). The CDR3 has 16 amino acids. Between the trimmed V and J ends, which lost 3 bases and 6 bases, there was a span of 17 bases. DNA of the CDR3: TGTGCCAGCAGCTTGCACGGGGGTCATATCGCCGGGGAGCTGTTTTTT. Translating it yields CASSLHGGHIAGELFF.

The rearrangement links TRBV6-1 to TRBJ2-1, with TRBD1 identical over 11 bases. Germline V lookup: CDR1 MNHNS, CDR2 SASEGT. Losses at the gene ends were 6 bases for V and 8 bases for J; bases not matched to a gene: 9. There are 15 residues in the CDR3. The CDR3 reads CASRTAGTGGDEQFF. DNA for the CDR3: TGTGCCAGCAGAACCGCCGGGACAGGGGGGGATGAGCAGTTCTTC.

The gene calls are TRBV7-9 and TRBJ1-3; 8 positions match TRBD1. CDR3 length equals 17 residues. The J segment lost 2 bases and the V segment lost 4 bases, leaving 10 bases of the junction unmatched. The germline gives CDR1 SEHNR, CDR2 FQNEAQ (reference sequence). The CDR3 region is CASSYGQGRVTGNTIYF. In nucleotides, the CDR3 is TGTGCCAGCAGCTACGGACAGGGTAGGGTAACTGGAAACACCATATATTTT. The full variable domain, completed using reference TRBV7-9 and TRBJ1-3, is DTGVSQNPRHKITKRGQNVTFRCDPISEHNRLYWYRQTLGQGPEFLTYFQNEAQLEKSRLLSDRFSAERPKGSFSTLEIQRTEQGDSAMYLCASSYGQGRVTGNTIYFGEGSWLTVV.

The V and J genes are TRBV10-1 and TRBJ1-6; D uncertain. The length of the CDR3 is 12 residues. Germline-derived CDR1 and CDR2 are WNHNN and SYGVQD (reference sequence). V was cut by 3 bases and J by 10 bases, with 7 bases left in between. The DNA for the CDR3 is TGCGCCAGCAGTGAAACGGGATCACCCCTCCACTTT. It specifies CASSETGSPLHF.

The chain couples TRBV5-1 to TRBJ2-7, with unresolved D. V lost 0 bases, J lost 2 bases, and 9 bases lay in between. The CDR3 contains 14 residues. Per the germline V gene, CDR1 is SGHRS and CDR2 is YFSETQ. The CDR3 bases are TGCGCCAGCAGCTTGGAACAATCCGCCTACGAGCAGTACTTC. Translating it yields CASSLEQSAYEQYF. The full variable domain, completed using reference TRBV5-1 and TRBJ2-7, is KAGVTQTPRYLIKTRGQQVTLSCSPISGHRSVSWYQQTPGQGLQFLFEYFSETQRNKGNFPGRFSGRQFSNSRSEMNVSTLELGDSALYLCASSLEQSAYEQYFGPGTRLTVT.

The chain combines TRBV2 with TRBJ1-5, with 8 positions matching TRBD1. The CDR3 has 16 residues. The ends lost 4 bases at V and 3 bases at J; junction bases unmatched: 8. Looked up from germline, CDR1 is SNHLY and CDR2 is FYNNEI. CDR3 protein: CASSGPGTGANQPQHF. CDR3 in DNA: TGTGCCAGCAGTGGACCTGGGACAGGAGCCAATCAGCCCCAGCATTTT.

The V gene is TRBV19, the J gene TRBJ1-1; TRBD1 aligns across 7 bases. Germline V gene data show CDR1 as LNHDA and CDR2 as SQIVND (reference sequence). The CDR3 runs to 13 residues. The junction had 3 bases not matched to a gene; V was cut back by 7 bases and J by 1 base. The CDR3 sequence is CASKGASNTEAFF. For the CDR3, the DNA is TGTGCCAGTAAGGGGGCCTCGAACACTGAAGCTTTCTTT.

The V and J genes are TRBV4-1 and TRBJ2-7; TRBD1 matches 7 bases. The germline V gene encodes CDR1 MGHRA and CDR2 YSYEKL. This CDR3 spans 15 amino acids. V gave up 1 base and J gave up 3 bases; unmatched junction bases: 6. In nucleotides, the CDR3 is TGCGCCAGCAGCCAAGGTCGGACAGGCAGCTACGAGCAGTACTTC. This encodes CASSQGRTGSYEQYF.

The V and J genes are TRBV28 and TRBJ2-7, with 10 bases matching TRBD1. With 5 bases clipped from V and 8 bases from J, the junction kept 6 bases outside the gene matches. Germline V gene data show CDR1 as MDHEN and CDR2 as SYDVKM. This CDR3 has 13 residues. CDR3 sequence reads: CASSQGQGGQQYF. CDR3 nucleotides: TGTGCCAGCAGTCAAGGACAGGGGGGGCAGCAGTACTTC.